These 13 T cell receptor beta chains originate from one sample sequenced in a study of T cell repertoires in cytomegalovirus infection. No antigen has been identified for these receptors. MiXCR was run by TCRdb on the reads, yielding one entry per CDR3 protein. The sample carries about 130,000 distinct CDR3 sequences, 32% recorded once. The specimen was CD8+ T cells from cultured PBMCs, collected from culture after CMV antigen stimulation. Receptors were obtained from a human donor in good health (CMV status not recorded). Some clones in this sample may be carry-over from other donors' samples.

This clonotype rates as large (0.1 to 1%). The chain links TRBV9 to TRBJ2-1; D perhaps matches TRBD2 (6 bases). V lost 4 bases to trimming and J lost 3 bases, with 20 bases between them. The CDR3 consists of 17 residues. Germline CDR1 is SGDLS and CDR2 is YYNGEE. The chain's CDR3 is CASSPRGSGWVYNEQFF. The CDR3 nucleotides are TGTGCCAGCAGCCCCCGAGGAAGCGGGTGGGTCTACAATGAGCAGTTCTTC. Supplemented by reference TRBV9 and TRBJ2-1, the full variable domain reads DSGVTQTPKHLITATGQRVTLRCSPRSGDLSVYWYQQSLDQGLQFLIQYYNGEERAKGNILERFSAQQFPDLHSELNLSSLELGDSALYFCASSPRGSGWVYNEQFFGPGTRLTVL.

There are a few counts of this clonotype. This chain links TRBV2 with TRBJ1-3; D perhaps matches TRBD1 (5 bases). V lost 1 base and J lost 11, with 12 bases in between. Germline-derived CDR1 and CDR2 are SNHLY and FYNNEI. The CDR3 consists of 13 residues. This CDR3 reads CASSEVGVFSIYF. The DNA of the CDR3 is TGTGCCAGCAGTGAAGTAGGGGTTTTCTCCATATATTTT.

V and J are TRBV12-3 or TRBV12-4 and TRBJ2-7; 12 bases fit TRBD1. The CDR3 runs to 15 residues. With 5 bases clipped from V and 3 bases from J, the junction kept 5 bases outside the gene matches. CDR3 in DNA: TGTGCCAGCAGTCCCGGGACAGGGGGCGGCTACGAGCAGTACTTC. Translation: CASSPGTGGGYEQYF.

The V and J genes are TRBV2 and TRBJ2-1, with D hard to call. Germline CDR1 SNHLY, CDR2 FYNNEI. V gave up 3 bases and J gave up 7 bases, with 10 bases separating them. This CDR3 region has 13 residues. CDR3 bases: TGTGCCAGCAGTGATTACGGCCCTAATGAGCAGTTCTTC. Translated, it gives CASSDYGPNEQFF.

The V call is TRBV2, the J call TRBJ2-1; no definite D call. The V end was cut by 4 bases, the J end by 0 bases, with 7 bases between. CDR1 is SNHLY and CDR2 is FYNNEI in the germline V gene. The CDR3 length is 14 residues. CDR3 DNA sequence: TGTGCCAGCAGTGTCGGGCACTCCTACAATGAGCAGTTCTTC. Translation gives CASSVGHSYNEQFF. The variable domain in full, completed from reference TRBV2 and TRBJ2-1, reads EPEVTQTPSHQVTQMGQEVILRCVPISNHLYFYWYRQILGQKVEFLVSFYNNEISEKSEIFDDQFSVERPDGSNFTLKIRSTKLEDSAMYFCASSVGHSYNEQFFGPGTRLTVL.

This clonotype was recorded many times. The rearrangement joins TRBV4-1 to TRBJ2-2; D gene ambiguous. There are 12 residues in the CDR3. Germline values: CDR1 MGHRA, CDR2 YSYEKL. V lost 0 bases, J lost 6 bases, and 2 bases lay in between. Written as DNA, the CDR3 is TGCGCCAGCAGCCAAGACGCCGGGGAGCTGTTTTTT. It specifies CASSQDAGELFF.

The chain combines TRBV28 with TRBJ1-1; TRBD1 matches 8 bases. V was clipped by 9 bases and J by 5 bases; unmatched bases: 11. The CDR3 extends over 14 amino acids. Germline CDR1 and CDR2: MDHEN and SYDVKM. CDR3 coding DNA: TGTGCCAGTAATCATCAGGGGGCGAAAACTGAAGCTTTCTTT. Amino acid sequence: CASNHQGAKTEAFF.

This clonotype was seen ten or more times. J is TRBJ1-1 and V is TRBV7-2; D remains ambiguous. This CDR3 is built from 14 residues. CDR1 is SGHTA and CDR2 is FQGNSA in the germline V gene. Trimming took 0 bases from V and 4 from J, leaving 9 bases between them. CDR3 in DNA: TGTGCCAGCAGCTTAGCTTATGGGATCACTGAAGCTTTCTTT. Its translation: CASSLAYGITEAFF.

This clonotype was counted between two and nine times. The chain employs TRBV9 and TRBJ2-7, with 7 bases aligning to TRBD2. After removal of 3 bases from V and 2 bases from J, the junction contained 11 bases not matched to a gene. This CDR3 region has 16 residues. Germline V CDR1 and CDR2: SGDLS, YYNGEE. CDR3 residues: CASSDRASGDPYEQYF. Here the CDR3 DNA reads TGTGCCAGCAGCGACCGGGCGAGCGGGGATCCCTACGAGCAGTACTTC.

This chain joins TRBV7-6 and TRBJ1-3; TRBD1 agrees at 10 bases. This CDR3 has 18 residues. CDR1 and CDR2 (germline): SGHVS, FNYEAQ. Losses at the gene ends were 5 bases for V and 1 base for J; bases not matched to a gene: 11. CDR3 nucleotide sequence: TGTGCCAGCAGCCCTAATTCCGGGACAGGGGCGTCTGGAAACACCATATATTTT. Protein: CASSPNSGTGASGNTIYF.

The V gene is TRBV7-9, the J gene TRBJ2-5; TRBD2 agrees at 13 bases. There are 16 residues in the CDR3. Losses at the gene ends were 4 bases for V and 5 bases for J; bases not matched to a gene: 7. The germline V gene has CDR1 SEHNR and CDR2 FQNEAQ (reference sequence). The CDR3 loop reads CASSWGLAGMRETQYF. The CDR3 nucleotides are TGTGCCAGCAGCTGGGGACTAGCGGGGATGAGGGAGACCCAGTACTTC.

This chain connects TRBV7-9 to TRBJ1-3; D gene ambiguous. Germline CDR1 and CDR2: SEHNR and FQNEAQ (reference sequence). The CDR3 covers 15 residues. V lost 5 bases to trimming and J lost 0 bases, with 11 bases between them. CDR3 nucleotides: TGTGCCAGCAGCGCTCCGCGGCTCTCTGGAAACACCATATATTTT. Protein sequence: CASSAPRLSGNTIYF.

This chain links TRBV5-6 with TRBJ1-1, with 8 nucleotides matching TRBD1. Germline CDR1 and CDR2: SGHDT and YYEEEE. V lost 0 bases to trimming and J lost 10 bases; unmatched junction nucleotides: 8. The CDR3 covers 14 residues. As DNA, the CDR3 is TGTGCCAGCAGCTTGGGGGCGACAGGGGCGGGAGCTTTCTTT. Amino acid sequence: CASSLGATGAGAFF.